This TCR beta chain came from a study of cytomegalovirus exposure and HLA in healthy donors. The wider study: Drawn from HLA-typed donors, around 85 million unique TCRs were held in an early data release.

Regarding the study as a whole: In vitro testing confirmed a few CMV-associated chains as specific for CMV antigens. A missense variant in DCLRE1C was later tied to TCR beta V- and J-gene trimming.

Amplification used 60 Vbeta primers and 13 Jbeta primers. The assay was immunoSEQ multiplex PCR, and TCRdb's table has in-frame clones only and misses some. The data show 150,000 to 200,000 clones, 80% seen once. Notes on this clone: What it binds is not known.

The CDR3 has 16 residues. The V segment lost 5 bases and the J segment 4 bases; nucleotides outside the gene matches: 10. Germline V gene lookup returns CDR1 SGHVS and CDR2 FQNEAQ. The TCR was taken from a man aged 40-50 years in good health and CMV-seropositive. Sequencing was performed on PBMCs. The V call is TRBV7-8, the J call TRBJ1-2; TRBD1 matches at 10 bases. The CDR3 DNA reads as TGTGCCAGCAGCACCGGAACGACAGGGGGCGGCTATGGCTACACCTTC. Translated: CASSTGTTGGGYGYTF. The full variable domain, in which reference TRBV7-8 and TRBJ1-2 provide the parts outside the CDR3, is GAGVSQSPRYKVAKRGQDVALRCDPISGHVSLFWYQQALGQGPEFLTYFQNEAQLDKSGLPSDRFFAERPEGSVSTLKIQRTQQEDSAVYLCASSTGTTGGGYGYTFGSGTRLTVV.